This TCR beta chain was identified in a study of shared clonotypes between healthy human individuals. Assay used: immunoSEQ multiplex PCR; TCRdb lists only in-frame clones, some missing. The sample includes more than 1,200,000 clones, approximately 98.5% of them seen just once. This CDR3 comprises 14 residues. The V segment lost 6 bases and the J segment 4 bases; nucleotides outside the gene matches: 6. In germline, CDR1 is MNHEY, CDR2 SVGAGI. The V gene is TRBV6-5, the J gene TRBJ1-5; TRBD1 matches at 7 bases. The sequenced sample consisted of naive CD4+ T cells sorted from blood. As to subset: CD45RA+ positively selected. The clonotype was recovered from a man aged 25-45 years in good health. The CDR3 spells CASRPGTVNQPQHF. CDR3 sequence (DNA): TGTGCCAGCAGGCCCGGGACAGTGAATCAGCCCCAGCATTTT.